The rows below give T cell receptor beta chains drawn from one sample of a study of OX40 agonist ivuxolimab in advanced cancers. Repertoires were generated with immunoSEQ multiplex PCR, while TCRdb's copy carries only in-frame clones and drops some. The sample comprises 65,000 to 100,000 clones, more than 90% of which are singletons, and more than 5.5% rests with the top ten. Sequenced material: CD4+ or CD8+ T cells sorted from blood, taken in a trial of the OX40 agonist ivuxolimab. The receptors were gathered from an adult with an advanced solid tumor such as melanoma, head and neck, liver or kidney cancer. The conserved cysteine and the conserved F or W are not part of the CDR3 here. A row's size may be missing; if present it is once, few, many or a size class.

- 13 TRBV19 ASSTEGTGAGEQF
- 13 TRBV6-5 ASRPRQVSRNIQY
- 11 TRBV5-4 ASSLPRSYEQY
- 12 TRBV5-1 ASSLRSSTDTQY
- 15 TRBV5-1 ASSAAGQSGRNTEAF
- 14 TRBV18 ASSPLAGGFTDTQY
- 14 TRBV5-1 ASSFRVSGTYNEQF
- 11 TRBV27 ASSLPGGQPQH
- 11 TRBV29-1 SVASSSYNEQF
- 12 TRBV6-5 ASSHGQGGQPQH
- 16 TRBV9 ASSLKGRVRLAKNIQY
- 13 TRBV10-2 ASTKRQGENTEAF
once 10 TRBV9 ASSVGQAEAF
few 11 TRBV7-3 ASSLTRDHEQF
once 13 TRBV9 ASSVIGTRHNEQF
- 13 TRBV2 ASSDRGATNEKLF
- 13 TRBV11-3 ASSRGRGSSYEQY
- 9 TRBV11-1 ASSLTTEAF
- 12 TRBV6-1 ASNPDRRTDTQY
- 10 TRBV30 AWSNLNSPLH
- 12 TRBV5-4 ASSLGGQNTEAF
- 14 TRBV5-8 ASSSGTGVSNQPQH
- 12 TRBV2 ASRVRETSYEQY
- 14 TRBV6-1 ASSEAGLAAYNEQF
- 14 TRBV9 ASSVAAGGSYNEQF
few 12 TRBV2 ASTPMSTNEKLF
- 11 TRBV19 ASSQGQGTEAF
- 13 TRBV18 ASSAGTASNQPQH